Shown below are 30 T cell receptor beta chains from a single sample sequenced in a study of response to subunit inactivated influenza vaccine. TCRdb recomputed calls from the RT-PCR reads with MiXCR, one row per CDR3 protein. The sample lists under 550,000 distinct CDR3 sequences, approximately 7.1% occurring once. This specimen consisted of PBMCs from blood, obtained around 25 months after vaccination. All receptors come from a man aged 50-75 years who received an inactivated influenza vaccine.

The chain couples TRBV7-9 to TRBJ2-7; 8 positions match TRBD1. The CDR3 consists of 14 residues. Germline V gene data show CDR1 as SEHNR and CDR2 as FQNEAQ (reference sequence). V lost 4 bases and J lost 5; bases outside the gene matches: 7. CDR3 nucleotide sequence: TGTGCCAGCAGCTCGCAGGGGGCGTTTGACGAGCAGTACTTC. Its translation: CASSSQGAFDEQYF.

This clonotype was seen a handful of times. The chain recombines TRBV7-9 with TRBJ1-1, with 10 positions matching TRBD1. CDR3 size: 15 residues. Germline-derived CDR1 and CDR2 are SEHNR and FQNEAQ (reference sequence). V lost 11 bases and J lost 7; bases outside the gene matches: 16. CDR3 coding DNA: TGTGCCGGGGAATCCGGGACAGGGGTCGGTAGTGAAGCTTTCTTT. Translating gives CAGESGTGVGSEAFF.

This rearrangement joins TRBV20-1 to TRBJ2-7, with 13 bases matching TRBD2. CDR3 length: 14 amino acids. Germline lookup yields CDR1 DFQATT and CDR2 SNEGSKA (reference sequence). V gave up 3 bases and J gave up 6 bases; unmatched junction bases: 5. CDR3 in DNA: TGCAGTGCTAGGTGGACTAGCGGGAGCCTCGAGCAGTACTTC. It is translated as CSARWTSGSLEQYF.

The rearrangement links TRBV18 to TRBJ1-1; D may be TRBD1 (5 bases). The CDR3 spans 13 residues. Trimming took 2 bases from V and 7 from J, leaving 11 bases between them. Germline CDR1 is KGHSH and CDR2 is LQKENI. CDR3 region: CASSPSGQGEAFF. The CDR3 DNA sequence: TGTGCCAGCTCACCATCGGGCCAGGGTGAAGCTTTCTTT.

This clonotype was seen a handful of times. The rearrangement joins TRBV6-2 or TRBV6-3 to TRBJ2-1, with TRBD2 matching over 9 bases. The ends lost 6 bases at V and 3 bases at J; junction bases unmatched: 0. The CDR3 totals 13 residues. Germline lookup yields CDR1 MNHEY and CDR2 SVGEGT. CDR3 sequence: CASRRGGYNEQFF. The CDR3 coding sequence is TGTGCCAGCAGGCGGGGGGGCTACAATGAGCAGTTCTTC.

This clonotype occurred a few times. This chain links TRBV7-9 with TRBJ2-3; D uncertain. Germline assignment: CDR1 SEHNR and CDR2 FQNEAQ (reference sequence). V was cut by 2 bases and J by 4 bases, with 13 bases left in between. CDR3 size: 15 residues. The DNA of the CDR3 is TGTGCCAGCAGCTTAAGGGTCAGCACCGCAGATACGCAGTATTTT. Translation gives CASSLRVSTADTQYF.

This clonotype came up a few times. The chain links TRBV20-1 to TRBJ2-7; D is unclear. The germline gives CDR1 DFQATT, CDR2 SNEGSKA (reference sequence). Trimming left V 6 bases short and J 5 bases short, with 17 bases between. The CDR3 covers 13 residues. CDR3 amino acids: CSALGPGEHEQYF. The CDR3 nucleotides read TGCAGTGCCCTGGGCCCTGGGGAACACGAGCAGTACTTC.

The table lists this clonotype with many counts. V usage is TRBV6-1 and J usage is TRBJ2-3; D perhaps matches TRBD1 (6 bases). The V end lost 5 bases, the J end lost 5 bases, and 17 bases lay between the germline ends. The CDR3 totals 15 residues. CDR1 and CDR2 from the germline V gene are MNHNS and SASEGT. CDR3 bases: TGTGCCAGCAGTCCGCGTAGAGGGGGTGTAGATACGCAGTATTTT. It specifies CASSPRRGGVDTQYF.

This clonotype was seen repeatedly, ten times or more. The chain combines TRBV29-1 with TRBJ1-1; tentatively, D is TRBD1 (5 bases). The CDR3 length is 12 residues. CDR1 and CDR2 from the germline V gene are SQVTM and ANQGSEA. V lost 8 bases, J lost 0 bases, and 10 bases lay in between. CDR3 amino acids: CSHRSMNTEAFF. The CDR3 DNA is TGCAGCCACAGGTCCATGAACACTGAAGCTTTCTTT.

Ten or more counts support this clonotype. The chain uses TRBV28 and TRBJ1-6; the D is unclear. There are 13 residues in the CDR3. CDR1 and CDR2 (germline): MDHEN, SYDVKM. The V and J ends lost 7 bases and 0 bases respectively, with 4 bases between them. In nucleotides, the CDR3 is TGTGCCAGCACCCACTCCTATAATTCACCCCTCCACTTT. Translating gives CASTHSYNSPLHF. Drawing the rest from reference TRBV28 and TRBJ1-6, the complete variable domain is DVKVTQSSRYLVKRTGEKVFLECVQDMDHENMFWYRQDPGLGLRLIYFSYDVKMKEKGDIPEGYSVSREKKERFSLILESASTNQTSMYLCASTHSYNSPLHFGNGTRLTVT.

The rearrangement links TRBV4-3 to TRBJ1-2; no reliable D call. The CDR3 is made up of 17 amino acids. Germline lookup yields CDR1 LGHNA and CDR2 YSLEER. V was cut by 0 bases and J by 4 bases, with 18 bases left in between. The CDR3 DNA is TGCGCCAGCAGCCAAGAAATGCGTCCGGGCCAGCTCTATGGCTACACCTTC. Amino acid sequence: CASSQEMRPGQLYGYTF.

CDR3 protein: CASSLDLETQYF. The DNA for the CDR3 is TGTGCCAGCAGCTTAGATTTGGAGACCCAGTACTTC. The rearrangement links TRBV7-2 to TRBJ2-5; D not certain. The germline gives CDR1 SGHTA, CDR2 FQGNSA. The CDR3 loop spans 12 amino acids. Trimming left V 1 base short and J 5 bases short, with 5 bases between.

This clonotype showed up just a few times. The chain uses TRBV12-3 or TRBV12-4 and TRBJ2-5; 10 bases are a match to TRBD2. The CDR3 length is 13 residues. V lost 7 bases and J lost 3; bases outside the gene matches: 2. CDR3 in DNA: TGTGCCAGCAACCTAGCGGGAGAAGAGACCCAGTACTTC. Its translation: CASNLAGEETQYF.

The rearrangement links TRBV7-9 to TRBJ1-2; unclear D gene. The CDR3 sequence is 12 residues long. V lost 1 base to trimming and J lost 10 bases, with 10 bases between them. From germline, CDR1 is SEHNR and CDR2 FQNEAQ (reference sequence). This chain's CDR3 is CASSLDGGFYTF. The DNA of the CDR3 is TGTGCCAGCAGCTTAGATGGCGGTTTCTACACCTTC.

J is TRBJ1-1 and V is TRBV7-2; D is unresolved. There are 16 residues in the CDR3. Germline-derived CDR1 and CDR2 are SGHTA and FQGNSA. Trimming pared 5 bases from V and 5 bases from J, leaving 21 bases between. The DNA for the CDR3 is TGTGCCAGCAGCGGGCGGGCCGGGATCAGCGGAACTGAAGCTTTCTTT. Amino acids: CASSGRAGISGTEAFF.

This chain joins TRBV10-3 and TRBJ2-2; possible D gene TRBD1, 6 bases. Trimming pared 11 bases from V and 5 bases from J, leaving 12 bases between. The CDR3 runs to 12 residues. CDR1 and CDR2 from the germline V gene are ENHRY and SYGVKD. The CDR3 loop reads CAAKTGTGELFF. The CDR3 coding sequence is TGTGCCGCTAAAACAGGGACCGGGGAGCTGTTTTTT.

This clonotype was counted only a few times. The V gene is TRBV7-3, the J gene TRBJ2-5; D unresolved. This CDR3 is 13 amino acids long. From germline, CDR1 is SGHTA and CDR2 FQGTGA. V was shortened by 1 base and J by 1 base, with 4 bases between the two germline ends. The CDR3 sequence: CASSLNLQETQYF. CDR3 coding DNA: TGTGCCAGCAGCTTAAACCTCCAAGAGACCCAGTACTTC.

This clonotype was detected only a few times. The V and J genes are TRBV27 and TRBJ2-3; 11 nucleotides line up with TRBD2. This CDR3 contains 17 residues. Losses at the gene ends were 1 base for V and 0 bases for J; bases not matched to a gene: 3. Germline V gives CDR1 MNHEY, CDR2 SMNVEV (reference sequence). The chain's CDR3 is CASSLFTSGSSTDTQYF. CDR3 DNA: TGTGCCAGCAGTTTATTCACTAGCGGGAGTAGCACAGATACGCAGTATTTT.

CDR3 in DNA: TGCGCCAGCAGCTTGATACGACAGGGACGGAACACTGAAGCTTTCTTT. Protein sequence: CASSLIRQGRNTEAFF. V usage is TRBV5-1 and J usage is TRBJ1-1; 7 nucleotides line up with TRBD1. The CDR3 is 16 residues long. Germline trimming cut 1 base from V and 1 base from J; bases unmatched to any gene: 7. The germline CDR1 and CDR2 sequences are SGHRS and YFSETQ.

The chain couples TRBV6-1 to TRBJ2-2, with D maybe TRBD2 (6 bases). V was clipped by 6 bases and J by 4 bases, with 9 bases between them. Germline CDR1 and CDR2: MNHNS and SASEGT. The CDR3 extends over 13 amino acids. CDR3 bases: TGTGCCAGCAGACGACTAGTCACCGGGGAGCTGTTTTTT. It codes for CASRRLVTGELFF.

This rearrangement joins TRBV30 to TRBJ2-1, with 8 bases aligning to TRBD2. The germline V gene encodes CDR1 GTSNPN and CDR2 SVGIG (reference sequence). The CDR3 runs to 14 residues. V shed 1 base and J 3 bases; nucleotides not matched to a gene: 2. CDR3 bases: TGTGCCTGGAGTGAGCGGGGGCACTACAATGAGCAGTTCTTC. The encoded protein is CAWSERGHYNEQFF.

This clonotype appeared many times. V gene TRBV29-1 combines with J gene TRBJ2-1; 7 bases are a match to TRBD1. The V gene's germline CDR1 is SQVTM and CDR2 ANQGSEA. Unmatched junction bases numbered 11, after V lost 6 bases and J lost 9 bases. CDR3 size: 13 residues. The CDR3 protein is CSVRTTGNFEQFF. CDR3 nucleotide sequence: TGCAGCGTACGCACGACAGGGAACTTTGAGCAGTTCTTC.

V is TRBV28 and J is TRBJ2-7, with D unresolved. The V gene lost 1 base and the J gene lost 2 bases, with 9 bases spanning the gap. Germline CDR1 reads MDHEN; CDR2 reads SYDVKM. There are 14 residues in the CDR3. Written as DNA, the CDR3 is TGTGCCAGCAGTTTATTCAGACTGACCTACGAGCAGTACTTC. It is translated as CASSLFRLTYEQYF.

This clonotype showed up just a few times. V and J are TRBV28 and TRBJ1-3; D is perhaps TRBD1 (6 bases). Trimming took off 3 bases at V and 0 bases at J, with 12 bases between the two ends. Germline V CDR1 and CDR2: MDHEN, SYDVKM. The CDR3 runs 16 residues. This CDR3 reads CASSFRTAYSGNTIYF. DNA of the CDR3: TGTGCCAGCAGTTTTAGGACAGCCTACTCTGGAAACACCATATATTTT.

This clonotype showed up just a few times. This chain uses TRBV6-5 with TRBJ2-3; maybe TRBD1 (5 bases). The CDR3 has 15 residues. Trimming left V 4 bases short and J 0 bases short, with 11 bases between. Per germline, CDR1 MNHEY and CDR2 SVGAGI. CDR3 amino acids: CASSLTDTSTDTQYF. The CDR3 bases are TGTGCCAGCAGTTTGACAGACACTAGCACAGATACGCAGTATTTT.

This clonotype was found a few times. The V gene is TRBV5-1, the J gene TRBJ2-3; 13 bases are shared with TRBD2. Germline trimming cut 3 bases from V and 1 base from J; bases unmatched to any gene: 2. The CDR3 runs to 16 residues. The V gene's germline CDR1 is SGHRS and CDR2 YFSETQ. This CDR3 is CASSWGTSGGTDTQYF. The CDR3 bases are TGCGCCAGCAGCTGGGGGACTAGCGGGGGCACAGATACGCAGTATTTT. The variable domain in full, with the rest retrieved from reference TRBV5-1 and TRBJ2-3, is KAGVTQTPRYLIKTRGQQVTLSCSPISGHRSVSWYQQTPGQGLQFLFEYFSETQRNKGNFPGRFSGRQFSNSRSEMNVSTLELGDSALYLCASSWGTSGGTDTQYFGPGTRLTVL.

This clonotype was recorded at least ten times. J is TRBJ2-1 and V is TRBV3-1; D tentatively fits TRBD1 or TRBD2 (6 bases each). The CDR3 contains 15 residues. Germline CDR1 reads LGHDT; CDR2 reads YNNKEL (reference sequence). V shed 4 bases and J shed 3 bases, with 13 bases lying between them. The CDR3: CASSRGGNFYNEQFF. CDR3 in DNA: TGTGCCAGCAGCCGAGGGGGGAACTTCTACAATGAGCAGTTCTTC.

The J gene is TRBJ2-2, the V gene TRBV20-1, with TRBD1 identical over 8 bases. The junction had 7 bases not matched to a gene; V was cut back by 2 bases and J by 5 bases. The CDR3 loop spans 15 amino acids. Looked up from germline, CDR1 is DFQATT and CDR2 is SNEGSKA (reference sequence). The CDR3 coding sequence is TGCAGTGCTAGACCCGGGACAGGTGGGACCGGGGAGCTGTTTTTT. It yields the protein CSARPGTGGTGELFF.

This clonotype was seen ten or more times. The chain employs TRBV6-5 and TRBJ1-2; D may be TRBD1 (6 bases). The ends were cut back, 3 bases at V and 4 bases at J, with 15 bases in the middle. The CDR3 is 15 residues long. Germline V lookup: CDR1 MNHEY, CDR2 SVGAGI. CDR3 sequence reads: CASSYGGGRGYGYTF. The CDR3 DNA sequence: TGTGCCAGCAGTTATGGGGGCGGTAGAGGCTATGGCTACACCTTC.

The chain employs TRBV20-1 and TRBJ2-4; D is perhaps TRBD1 (6 bases). The CDR3 spans 17 residues. Germline CDR1 DFQATT, CDR2 SNEGSKA (reference sequence). Trimming shortened V by 3 bases and J by 0 bases, and 18 bases separated the two germline ends. CDR3 bases: TGCAGTGCTAGGCCACAGGGCCAGGGGCTAGCCAAAAACATTCAGTACTTC. It yields the protein CSARPQGQGLAKNIQYF.